This T cell receptor (beta chain) emerged from a study of T-cell reconstitution after alpha-beta-depleted transplantation in children. Preparation of the TCRbeta library was carried out with unique molecular identifiers. MiXCR, applied by TCRdb to the PCR reads, yields one record per CDR3 protein. In the table there are some 200,000 distinct CDR3 sequences, 8.5% to 10% of which are singletons. V shed 5 bases and J 4 bases; nucleotides not matched to a gene: 7. CDR3 length: 15 residues. The germline CDR1 and CDR2 sequences are MNHEY and SVGAGI. The TCR was taken from a human donor who donated a stem cell graft to a child with acute lymphoblastic leukemia. Sequencing used PBMCs from the stem cell graft donor, obtained from the stem cell graft. The chain combines TRBV6-5 with TRBJ2-1; 8 bases line up with TRBD2. CDR3 bases: TGTGCCAGCAGTCTACGGGGGGGCCTGTACAATGAGCAGTTCTTC. The encoded protein is CASSLRGGLYNEQFF.